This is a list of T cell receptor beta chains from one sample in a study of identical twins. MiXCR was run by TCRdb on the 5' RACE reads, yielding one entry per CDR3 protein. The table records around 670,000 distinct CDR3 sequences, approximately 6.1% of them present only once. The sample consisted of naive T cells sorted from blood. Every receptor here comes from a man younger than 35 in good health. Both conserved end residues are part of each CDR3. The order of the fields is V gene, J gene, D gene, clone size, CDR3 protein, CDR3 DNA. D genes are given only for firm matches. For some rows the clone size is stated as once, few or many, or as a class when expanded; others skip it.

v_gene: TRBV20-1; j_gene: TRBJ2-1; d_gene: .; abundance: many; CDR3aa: CSARDRMSYNEQFF; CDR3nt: TGCAGTGCTAGAGATAGAATGAGTTACAATGAGCAGTTCTTC
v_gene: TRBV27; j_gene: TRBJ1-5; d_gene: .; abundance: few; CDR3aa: CASSPVAGRRQPQHF; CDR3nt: TGTGCCAGCAGTCCCGTGGCAGGGCGGCGTCAGCCCCAGCATTTT
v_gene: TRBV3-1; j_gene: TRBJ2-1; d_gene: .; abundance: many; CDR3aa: CASSQDPLLNEQFF; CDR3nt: TGTGCCAGCAGCCAAGATCCGCTCCTCAATGAGCAGTTCTTC
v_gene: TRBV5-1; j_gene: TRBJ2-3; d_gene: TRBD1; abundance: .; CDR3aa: CASSLRGQLTDTQYF; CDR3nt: TGCGCCAGCAGCTTGAGGGGACAGCTTACAGATACGCAGTATTTT
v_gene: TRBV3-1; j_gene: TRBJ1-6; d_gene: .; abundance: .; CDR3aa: CASSHRPDSYNSPLHF; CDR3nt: TGTGCCAGCAGCCACCGCCCGGACAGCTATAATTCACCCCTCCACTTT
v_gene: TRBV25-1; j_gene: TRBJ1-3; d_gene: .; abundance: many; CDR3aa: CASSDSGGTVNF; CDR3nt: TGTGCCAGCAGTGACTCAGGAGGGACGGTCAATTTT
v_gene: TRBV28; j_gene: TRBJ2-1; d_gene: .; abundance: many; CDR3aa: CASSPHRDEQFF; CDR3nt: TGTGCCAGCAGCCCCCACAGGGATGAGCAGTTCTTC
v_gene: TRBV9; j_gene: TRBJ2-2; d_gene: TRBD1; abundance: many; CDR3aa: CASSGDRGKGGELFF; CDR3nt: TGTGCCAGCAGCGGAGACAGGGGAAAGGGCGGGGAGCTGTTTTTT
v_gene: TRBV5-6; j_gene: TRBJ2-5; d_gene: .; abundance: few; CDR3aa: CASSLPGAVPRDGQYF; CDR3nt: TGTGCCAGCAGCTTGCCGGGAGCTGTCCCAAGAGATGGCCAGTACTTC
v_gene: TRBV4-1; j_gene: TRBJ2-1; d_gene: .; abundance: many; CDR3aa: CASSQLDLAYNEQFF; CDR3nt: TGCGCCAGCAGCCAACTGGACTTAGCCTACAATGAGCAGTTCTTC
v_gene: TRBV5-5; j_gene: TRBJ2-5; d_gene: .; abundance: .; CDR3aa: CASSLGDGSYRETQYF; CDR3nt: TGTGCCAGCAGCTTGGGGGACGGATCATATCGGGAGACCCAGTACTTC
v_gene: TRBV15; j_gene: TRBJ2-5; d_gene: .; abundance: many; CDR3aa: CATSRERFLQETQYF; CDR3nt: TGTGCCACCAGCAGAGAGAGGTTCCTTCAAGAGACCCAGTACTTC
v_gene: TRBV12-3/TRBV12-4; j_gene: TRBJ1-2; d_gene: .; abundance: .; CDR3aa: CASRPDTDGYTF; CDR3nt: TGTGCCAGCAGACCCGACACTGATGGCTACACCTTC
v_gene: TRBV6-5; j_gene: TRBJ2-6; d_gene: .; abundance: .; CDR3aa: CASSYSEGAQGANVLTF; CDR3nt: TGTGCCAGCAGTTACTCTGAGGGAGCCCAGGGGGCCAACGTCCTGACTTTC
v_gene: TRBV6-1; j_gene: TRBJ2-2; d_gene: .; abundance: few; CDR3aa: CASKASGTNTGELFF; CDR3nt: TGTGCCAGCAAGGCTTCTGGAACGAATACCGGGGAGCTGTTTTTT
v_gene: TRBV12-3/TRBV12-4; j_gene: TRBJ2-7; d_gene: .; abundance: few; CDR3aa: CASSFRAGYSNEQYF; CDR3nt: TGTGCCAGCAGTTTCCGGGCAGGTTACTCGAACGAGCAGTACTTC
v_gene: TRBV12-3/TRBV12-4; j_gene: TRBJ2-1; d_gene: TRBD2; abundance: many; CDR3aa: CASSSGLAGDISSYNEQFF; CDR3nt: TGTGCCAGCAGTTCGGGACTAGCGGGAGATATTAGTTCCTACAATGAGCAGTTCTTC
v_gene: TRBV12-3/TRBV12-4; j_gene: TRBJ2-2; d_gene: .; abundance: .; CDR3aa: CASVYVEGGELFF; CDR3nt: TGTGCCAGCGTCTACGTAGAGGGCGGGGAGCTGTTTTTT
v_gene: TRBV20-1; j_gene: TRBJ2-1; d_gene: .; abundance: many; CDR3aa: CSARRTDPYNEQFF; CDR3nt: TGCAGTGCTAGAAGGACAGATCCCTACAATGAGCAGTTCTTC
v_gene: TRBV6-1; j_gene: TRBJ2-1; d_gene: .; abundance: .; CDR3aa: CASSRREYNEQFF; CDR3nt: TGTGCCAGCAGTAGACGGGAGTACAATGAGCAGTTCTTC
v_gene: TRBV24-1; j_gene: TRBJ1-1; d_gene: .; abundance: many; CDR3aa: CATRDVNTEAFF; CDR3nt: TGTGCCACCCGGGACGTGAACACTGAAGCTTTCTTT
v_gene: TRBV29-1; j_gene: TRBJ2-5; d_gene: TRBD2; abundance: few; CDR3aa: CSVGIKTSGETQYF; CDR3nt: TGCAGCGTTGGGATAAAGACTAGCGGCGAGACCCAGTACTTC
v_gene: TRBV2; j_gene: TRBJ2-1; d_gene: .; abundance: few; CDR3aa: CASSVFGSYNEQFF; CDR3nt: TGTGCCAGCAGTGTGTTCGGATCCTACAATGAGCAGTTCTTC
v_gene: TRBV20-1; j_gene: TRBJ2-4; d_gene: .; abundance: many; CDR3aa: CSADGSLAKNIQYF; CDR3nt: TGCAGTGCTGATGGATCGCTAGCCAAAAACATTCAGTACTTC
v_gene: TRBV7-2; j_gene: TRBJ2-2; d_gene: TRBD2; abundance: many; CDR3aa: CASSHGSGGMTGELFF; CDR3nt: TGTGCCAGCAGTCATGGGTCGGGAGGGATGACCGGGGAGCTGTTTTTT
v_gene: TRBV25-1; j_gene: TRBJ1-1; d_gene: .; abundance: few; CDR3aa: CASSAGGKTEAFF; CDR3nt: TGTGCCAGCAGTGCGGGGGGCAAGACTGAAGCTTTCTTT